This TCR beta chain was found in a study of control samples from healthy donors and cancer patients. Using immunoSEQ multiplex PCR, the repertoire was profiled, and TCRdb retains in-frame clones only, with some absent. This sample has approximately 150,000 clones, with 90% to 95% found just once. The CDR3 spans 15 residues. Trimming removed 0 bases at V and 2 bases at J, with 8 bases between. Germline V gives CDR1 SGHAT, CDR2 FQNNGV. The chain carries TRBV11-2 and TRBJ1-5; D might be TRBD1 (5 bases). The sequence came from a man between 60 and 75 years old with colorectal cancer. The sequenced sample was PBMCs. The DNA for the CDR3 is TGTGCCAGCAGCTTAGACGGGGGGGGCAATCAGCCCCAGCATTTT. It codes for CASSLDGGGNQPQHF.